The sequence of this T cell receptor (beta chain) was determined in a study of T-cell memory formation after mild COVID-19. Study at large: TCR clusters were mostly confined to one donor each.

A single record per CDR3 protein comes from TCRdb applying MiXCR to the 5' RACE reads. The sample contains fewer than 95,000 distinct CDR3 sequences, around 16% of which appear only once. The CDR3 is 15 residues long. Germline V CDR1 and CDR2: SQVTM, ANQGSEA. V shed 6 bases and J 5 bases; nucleotides not matched to a gene: 13. Turning to this clonotype: As yet, its antigen is unknown.

Study conclusions and caveats: For second-wave clones that peaked at day 37, SARS-CoV-2 specificity went unverified.

This sequence was found in a man aged 18 to 30 who had mild COVID-19 (a few samples of this study predate the infection). Cell type and time point are not known. Sequencing was done on a sample of PBMCs or a T cell subset sorted from them (not recorded which). The rearrangement joins TRBV29-1 to TRBJ1-5; 7 bases are a match to TRBD1. CDR3 nucleotide sequence: TGCAGCGTGGGGGATCAACAGGGGCGTTATCAGCCCCAGCATTTT. Encoded protein: CSVGDQQGRYQPQHF.